The 22 T cell receptor beta chains presented below share a single source sample, sequenced in a study of cytomegalovirus exposure and HLA in healthy donors. Primers included in the PCR were 60 Vbeta and 13 Jbeta primers. Profiling relied on immunoSEQ multiplex PCR, and the TCRdb table lists in-frame clones only, not all of them. The sample holds roughly 120,000 clones. The source material was PBMCs. These receptors were obtained from a man in his late teens or twenties in good health and CMV-seronegative.

J is TRBJ2-1 and V is TRBV9; 8 nucleotides line up with TRBD2. The CDR3 sequence is 14 residues long. The V segment lost 3 bases and the J segment 8 bases; nucleotides outside the gene matches: 7. The V gene's germline CDR1 is SGDLS and CDR2 YYNGEE. The CDR3 region has the DNA TGTGCCAGCAGCGCCGGGACTAGTATCCATGAGCAGTTCTTC. As protein: CASSAGTSIHEQFF.

This sequence joins TRBV2 and TRBJ2-7, with 9 bases lining up with TRBD1. This CDR3 has 13 amino acids. The V gene's germline CDR1 is SNHLY and CDR2 FYNNEI. V dropped 4 bases and J dropped 2; count of bases not matched to a gene: 0. CDR3 bases: TGTGCCAGCAGTGGGACAGGGGCCTACGAGCAGTACTTC. Amino acids: CASSGTGAYEQYF. The complete variable domain, with remaining parts taken from reference TRBV2 and TRBJ2-7, reads EPEVTQTPSHQVTQMGQEVILRCVPISNHLYFYWYRQILGQKVEFLVSFYNNEISEKSEIFDDQFSVERPDGSNFTLKIRSTKLEDSAMYFCASSGTGAYEQYFGPGTRLTVT.

V and J are TRBV2 and TRBJ2-1, with a weak D call TRBD1 (5 bases). V shed 1 base and J shed 1 base, with 17 bases lying between them. The V gene's germline CDR1 is SNHLY and CDR2 FYNNEI. There are 18 residues in the CDR3. For the CDR3, the DNA is TGTGCCAGCAGTGAAGGGAAGGGGATTTTAGGATCCTACAATGAGCAGTTCTTC. Protein sequence: CASSEGKGILGSYNEQFF.

The chain combines TRBV2 with TRBJ1-1; D remains ambiguous. Germline CDR1 reads SNHLY; CDR2 reads FYNNEI. V was shortened by 3 bases and J by 3 bases, with 5 bases between the two germline ends. The CDR3 runs to 12 residues. Here the CDR3 DNA reads TGTGCCAGCAGTGATCGGGACACTGAAGCTTTCTTT. Translating gives CASSDRDTEAFF.

CDR3 in DNA: TGTGCCAGCAGTTTAGCGGCGACAGGGATCCGCGAGCAGTACTTC. As protein: CASSLAATGIREQYF. The chain employs TRBV28 and TRBJ2-7; the match to TRBD1 covers 7 bases. Germline loops: CDR1 MDHEN, CDR2 SYDVKM. This CDR3 is built from 15 residues. V was pared by 2 bases and J by 6 bases, with 10 bases of the junction left unmatched.

The rearrangement links TRBV7-9 to TRBJ2-3; 7 bases agree with TRBD1. The CDR3 is made up of 13 amino acids. The junction had 1 base not matched to a gene; V was cut back by 2 bases and J by 5 bases. Looked up from germline, CDR1 is SEHNR and CDR2 is FQNEAQ (reference sequence). The chain's CDR3 is CASSLSGGDTQYF. For the CDR3, the DNA is TGTGCCAGCAGCTTATCAGGGGGAGATACGCAGTATTTT.

The chain has TRBV28 and TRBJ2-7; 7 bases align to TRBD1. This CDR3 is built from 15 residues. CDR1 and CDR2 (germline): MDHEN, SYDVKM. The junction had 14 bases not matched to a gene; V was cut back by 6 bases and J by 6 bases. CDR3 residues: CASRDPTGALSEQYF. In DNA form, the CDR3 reads TGTGCCAGCAGGGACCCCACAGGGGCCCTAAGCGAGCAGTACTTC.

The chain employs TRBV28 and TRBJ1-5; TRBD1 matches 10 bases. The CDR3 contains 16 residues. Germline trimming cut 8 bases from V and 4 bases from J; bases unmatched to any gene: 11. Germline V gives CDR1 MDHEN, CDR2 SYDVKM. The CDR3 loop is CASLWGGQGNNQPQHF. The CDR3 bases are TGTGCCAGCCTTTGGGGGGGACAGGGGAATAATCAGCCCCAGCATTTT.

This rearrangement joins TRBV2 to TRBJ1-5, with D possibly being TRBD1 (5 bases). This CDR3 is 15 amino acids long. V was clipped by 4 bases and J by 2 bases, with 12 bases between them. CDR1 is SNHLY and CDR2 is FYNNEI in the germline V gene. DNA of the CDR3: TGTGCCAGCAGTGCCGCCGACAGAGGCAATCAGCCCCAGCATTTT. It codes for CASSAADRGNQPQHF.

The chain links TRBV10-3 to TRBJ1-3; TRBD1 matches at 10 bases. CDR1 is ENHRY and CDR2 is SYGVKD in the germline V gene. The ends lost 6 bases at V and 2 bases at J; junction bases unmatched: 1. There are 14 residues in the CDR3. This CDR3 is CAISGQGAGNTIYF. The CDR3 DNA is TGTGCCATCAGCGGACAGGGGGCTGGAAACACCATATATTTT.

The chain joins TRBV5-1 to TRBJ2-3, with TRBD2 identical over 14 bases. The CDR3 has 15 residues. In germline, CDR1 is SGHRS, CDR2 YFSETQ. V shed 0 bases, J shed 15 bases, and the junction held 9 bases outside the gene matches. The CDR3 DNA follows: TGCGCCAGCAGCTTGGCGGGGCCCGGGACTAGCGGGAGTTATTTT. It yields the protein CASSLAGPGTSGSYF.

The chain joins TRBV29-1 to TRBJ2-3; 10 bases are shared with TRBD2. Looked up from germline, CDR1 is SQVTM and CDR2 is ANQGSEA. The trim removed 2 bases at V and 8 bases at J, leaving 10 bases unmatched. CDR3 length: 15 amino acids. DNA for the CDR3: TGCAGCGTTGAATTTTCTAGCGGGAGTTTGGTTACGCAGTATTTT. It yields the protein CSVEFSSGSLVTQYF.

The chain links TRBV2 to TRBJ2-5; TRBD1 is a possible D gene (7 bases). CDR1 SNHLY and CDR2 FYNNEI come from the germline V gene. CDR3 size: 15 residues. V shed 2 bases and J shed 2 bases, with 12 bases lying between them. In DNA, the CDR3 is TGTGCCAGCAGTGAACAGGGGGGACCTCAAGAGACCCAGTACTTC. This codes for CASSEQGGPQETQYF.

The chain combines TRBV19 with TRBJ1-3; no definite D call. The V and J ends lost 3 bases and 3 bases respectively, with 12 bases between them. This CDR3 spans 15 amino acids. Germline values: CDR1 LNHDA, CDR2 SQIVND (reference sequence). CDR3 DNA sequence: TGTGCCAGTAGTATCGCGGCTTCCTTTGGAAACACCATATATTTT. Encoded protein: CASSIAASFGNTIYF. The whole variable domain, filled in from reference TRBV19 and TRBJ1-3, reads DGGITQSPKYLFRKEGQNVTLSCEQNLNHDAMYWYRQDPGQGLRLIYYSQIVNDFQKGDIAEGYSVSREKKESFPLTVTSAQKNPTAFYLCASSIAASFGNTIYFGEGSWLTVV.

The chain joins TRBV28 to TRBJ1-6; D gene uncertain. Germline CDR1 is MDHEN and CDR2 is SYDVKM. The CDR3 is 17 amino acids. CDR3 DNA sequence: TGTGTCACCAGCACGGGAGTAGGGAAGAGAAATAATTCACCCCTCCACTTT. Translated, it gives CVTSTGVGKRNNSPLHF.

The genes are TRBV10-3 and TRBJ2-2; D is undetermined. Trimming shortened V by 4 bases and J by 1 base, and 7 bases separated the two germline ends. CDR3 size: 14 residues. Germline V lookup: CDR1 ENHRY, CDR2 SYGVKD. CDR3: CAISVSGNTGELFF. In DNA, the CDR3 is TGTGCCATCAGTGTTTCGGGGAACACCGGGGAGCTGTTTTTT.

V and J are TRBV18 and TRBJ1-5; TRBD1 aligns across 8 bases. The V segment lost 3 bases and the J segment 4 bases; nucleotides outside the gene matches: 2. Germline V gives CDR1 KGHSH, CDR2 LQKENI. The CDR3 has 14 residues. DNA for the CDR3: TGTGCCAGCTCACCGGGACAGGAAAATCAGCCCCAGCATTTT. As protein: CASSPGQENQPQHF.

The V gene is TRBV7-9, the J gene TRBJ2-2, with D maybe TRBD2 (5 bases). This CDR3 is built from 15 residues. Per the germline V gene, CDR1 is SEHNR and CDR2 is FQNEAQ (reference sequence). Trimming removed 1 base at V and 2 bases at J, with 8 bases between. Written as DNA, the CDR3 is TGTGCCAGCAGCTTAGATAGACTAAACACCGGGGAGCTGTTTTTT. It encodes CASSLDRLNTGELFF.

The chain is built from TRBV28 and TRBJ2-3, with 8 bases lining up with TRBD2. With V trimmed by 5 bases and J by 0 bases, 7 bases remained unmatched. Germline V gives CDR1 MDHEN, CDR2 SYDVKM. The CDR3 runs 16 residues. The CDR3 is CASSAPTGGSTDTQYF. CDR3 DNA sequence: TGTGCCAGCAGTGCCCCTACGGGGGGGAGCACAGATACGCAGTATTTT. The full variable domain, its missing parts supplied by reference TRBV28 and TRBJ2-3, is DVKVTQSSRYLVKRTGEKVFLECVQDMDHENMFWYRQDPGLGLRLIYFSYDVKMKEKGDIPEGYSVSREKKERFSLILESASTNQTSMYLCASSAPTGGSTDTQYFGPGTRLTVL.

The V gene is TRBV18, the J gene TRBJ1-5; unclear D gene. The CDR3 runs 14 residues. CDR1 and CDR2 (germline): KGHSH, LQKENI. V gave up 5 bases and J gave up 4 bases, with 12 bases separating them. The CDR3 is CASSSTASNQPQHF. Here the CDR3 DNA reads TGTGCCAGCTCATCAACAGCCAGTAATCAGCCCCAGCATTTT. The variable domain in full, with the rest retrieved from reference TRBV18 and TRBJ1-5, is NAGVMQNPRHLVRRRGQEARLRCSPMKGHSHVYWYRQLPEEGLKFMVYLQKENIIDESGMPKERFSAEFPKEGPSILRIQQVVRGDSAAYFCASSSTASNQPQHFGDGTRLSIL.

This sequence joins TRBV28 and TRBJ1-2, with a possible D match to TRBD1 (6 bases). The CDR3 runs to 14 residues. Germline assignment: CDR1 MDHEN and CDR2 SYDVKM. V was trimmed by 6 bases and J by 2 bases, leaving 13 bases between them. The CDR3 nucleotides read TGTGCCAGCAGCTCCGGGACAAGAAACTATGGCTACACCTTC. This gives the protein CASSSGTRNYGYTF.

This chain links TRBV6-5 with TRBJ2-3, with TRBD1 matching over 10 bases. The CDR3 is 14 residues long. The junction had 14 bases not matched to a gene; V was cut back by 6 bases and J by 14 bases. Germline loops: CDR1 MNHEY, CDR2 SVGAGI. CDR3 region: CASSFDRGRRGLYF. CDR3 DNA: TGTGCCAGCAGCTTTGACAGGGGGCGCAGGGGCCTGTATTTT.